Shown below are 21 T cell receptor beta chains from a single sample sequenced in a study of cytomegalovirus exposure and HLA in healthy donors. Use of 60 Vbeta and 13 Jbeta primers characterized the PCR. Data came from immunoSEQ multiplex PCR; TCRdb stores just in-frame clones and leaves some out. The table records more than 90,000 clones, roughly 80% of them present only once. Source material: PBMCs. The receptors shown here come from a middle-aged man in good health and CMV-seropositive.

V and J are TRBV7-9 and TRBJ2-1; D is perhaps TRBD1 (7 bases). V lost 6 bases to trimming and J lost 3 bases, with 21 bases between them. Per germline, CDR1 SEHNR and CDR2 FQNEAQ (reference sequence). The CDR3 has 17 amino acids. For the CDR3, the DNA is TGTGCCAGCAGGTATCAGCGGAGCAGGGGGGTCTACAATGAGCAGTTCTTC. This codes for CASRYQRSRGVYNEQFF.

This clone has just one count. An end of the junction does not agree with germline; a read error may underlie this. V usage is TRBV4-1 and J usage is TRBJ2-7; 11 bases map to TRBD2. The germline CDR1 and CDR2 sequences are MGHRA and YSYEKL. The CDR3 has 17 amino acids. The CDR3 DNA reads TGCGCCTGCAGCCAAGACCCGACTAGCGGGATCTCCTACGAGCAGTACTTC. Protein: CACSQDPTSGISYEQYF.

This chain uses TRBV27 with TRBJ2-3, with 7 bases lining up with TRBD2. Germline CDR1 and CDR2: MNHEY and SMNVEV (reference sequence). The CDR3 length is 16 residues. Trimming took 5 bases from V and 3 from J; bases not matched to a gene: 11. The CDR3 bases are TGTGCCAGCAGTCTTTCGGGGGTCGGGGGGACAGATACGCAGTATTTT. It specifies CASSLSGVGGTDTQYF.

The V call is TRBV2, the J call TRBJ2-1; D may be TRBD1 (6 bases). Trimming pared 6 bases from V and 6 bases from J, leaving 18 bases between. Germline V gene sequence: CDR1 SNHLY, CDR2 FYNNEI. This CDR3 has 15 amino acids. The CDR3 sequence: CASRSEAGASNEQFF. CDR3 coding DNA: TGTGCCAGCAGAAGCGAGGCAGGGGCCAGCAATGAGCAGTTCTTC. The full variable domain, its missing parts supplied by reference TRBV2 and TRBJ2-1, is EPEVTQTPSHQVTQMGQEVILRCVPISNHLYFYWYRQILGQKVEFLVSFYNNEISEKSEIFDDQFSVERPDGSNFTLKIRSTKLEDSAMYFCASRSEAGASNEQFFGPGTRLTVL.

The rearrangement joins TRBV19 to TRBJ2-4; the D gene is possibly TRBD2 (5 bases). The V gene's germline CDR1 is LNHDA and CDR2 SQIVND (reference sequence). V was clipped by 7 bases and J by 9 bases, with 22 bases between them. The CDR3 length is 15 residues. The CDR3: CASTLMAGNSLIQYF. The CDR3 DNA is TGTGCCAGTACCTTAATGGCCGGGAATAGCCTCATTCAGTACTTC.

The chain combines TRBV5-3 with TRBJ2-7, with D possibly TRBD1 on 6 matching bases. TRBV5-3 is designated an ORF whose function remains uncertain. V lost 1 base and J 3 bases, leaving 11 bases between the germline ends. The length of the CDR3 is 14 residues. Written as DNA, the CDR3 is TGTGCCAGAAGCTTGCAAACAGGGAACTACGAGCAGTACTTC. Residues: CARSLQTGNYEQYF.

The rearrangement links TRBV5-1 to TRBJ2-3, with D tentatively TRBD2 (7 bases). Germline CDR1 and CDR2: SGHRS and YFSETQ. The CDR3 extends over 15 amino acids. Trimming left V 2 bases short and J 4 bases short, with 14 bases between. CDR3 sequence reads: CASSFGGGWADTQYF. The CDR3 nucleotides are TGCGCCAGCAGCTTCGGCGGGGGCTGGGCAGATACGCAGTATTTT.

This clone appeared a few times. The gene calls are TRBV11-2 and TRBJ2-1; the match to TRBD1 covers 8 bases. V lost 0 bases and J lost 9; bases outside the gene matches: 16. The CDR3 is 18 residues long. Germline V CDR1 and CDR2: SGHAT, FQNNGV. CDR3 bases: TGTGCCAGCAGCTTAGAGGGGAGGCGGTCAGGGGGCGTGAGTGAGCAGTTCTTC. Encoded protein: CASSLEGRRSGGVSEQFF.

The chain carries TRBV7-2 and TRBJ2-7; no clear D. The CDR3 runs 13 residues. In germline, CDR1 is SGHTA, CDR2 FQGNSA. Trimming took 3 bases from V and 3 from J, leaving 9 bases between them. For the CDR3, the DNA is TGTGCCAGCAGCTTGGGCCTCATCTACGAGCAGTACTTC. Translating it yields CASSLGLIYEQYF.

The DNA for the CDR3 is TGCGCCAGCAGCTCCACAGGGCTGAGGTTGACTGAAGCTTTCTTT. Protein product: CASSSTGLRLTEAFF. The chain employs TRBV5-1 and TRBJ1-1; D might be TRBD1 (6 bases). The CDR3 covers 15 residues. The V gene lost 3 bases and the J gene lost 5 bases, with 17 bases spanning the gap. Germline V gene lookup returns CDR1 SGHRS and CDR2 YFSETQ.

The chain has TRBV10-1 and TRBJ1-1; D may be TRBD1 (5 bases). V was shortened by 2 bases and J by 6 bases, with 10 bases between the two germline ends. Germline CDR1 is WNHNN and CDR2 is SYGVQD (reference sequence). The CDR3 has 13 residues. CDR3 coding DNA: TGCGCCAGCAGTGAGGGAGGGGTCGCTGAAGCTTTCTTT. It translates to CASSEGGVAEAFF.

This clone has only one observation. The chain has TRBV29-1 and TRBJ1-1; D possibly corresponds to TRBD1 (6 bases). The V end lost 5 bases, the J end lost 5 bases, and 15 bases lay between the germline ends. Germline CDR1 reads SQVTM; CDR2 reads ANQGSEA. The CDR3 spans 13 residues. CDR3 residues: CSVTWTVKTEAFF. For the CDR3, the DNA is TGCAGCGTTACCTGGACAGTTAAGACTGAAGCTTTCTTT. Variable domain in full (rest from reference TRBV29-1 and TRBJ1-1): SAVISQKPSRDICQRGTSLTIQCQVDSQVTMMFWYRQQPGQSLTLIATANQGSEATYESGFVIDKFPISRPNLTFSTLTVSNMSPEDSSIYLCSVTWTVKTEAFFGQGTRLTVV.

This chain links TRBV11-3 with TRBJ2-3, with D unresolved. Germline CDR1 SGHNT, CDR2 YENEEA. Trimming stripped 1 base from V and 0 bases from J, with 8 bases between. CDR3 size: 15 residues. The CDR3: CASSLGSTSTDTQYF. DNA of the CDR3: TGTGCCAGCAGCTTAGGATCCACTAGCACAGATACGCAGTATTTT.

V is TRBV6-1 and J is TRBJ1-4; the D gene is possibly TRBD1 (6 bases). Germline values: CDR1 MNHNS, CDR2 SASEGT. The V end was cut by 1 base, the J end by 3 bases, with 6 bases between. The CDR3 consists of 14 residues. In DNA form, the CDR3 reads TGTGCCAGCAGTGAAGGGACAGCTAATGAAAAACTGTTTTTT. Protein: CASSEGTANEKLFF.

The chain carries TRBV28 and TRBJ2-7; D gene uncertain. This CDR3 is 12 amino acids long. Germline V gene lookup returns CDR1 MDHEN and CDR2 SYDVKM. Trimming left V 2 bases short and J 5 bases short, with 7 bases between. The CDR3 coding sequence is TGTGCCAGCAGTTTACTTTCTGACGAGCAGTACTTC. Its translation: CASSLLSDEQYF.

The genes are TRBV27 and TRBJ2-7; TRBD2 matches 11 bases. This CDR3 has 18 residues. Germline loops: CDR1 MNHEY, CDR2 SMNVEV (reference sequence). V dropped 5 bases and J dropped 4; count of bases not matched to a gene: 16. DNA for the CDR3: TGTGCCAGCAGTCTCCGACCGGGTAGCGGGAGGGCCTCTTACGAGCAGTACTTC. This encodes CASSLRPGSGRASYEQYF.

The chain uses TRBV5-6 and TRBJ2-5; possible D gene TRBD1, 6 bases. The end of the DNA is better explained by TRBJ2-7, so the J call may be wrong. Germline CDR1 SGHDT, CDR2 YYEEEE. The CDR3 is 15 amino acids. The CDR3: CASSLRTASSYEQYF. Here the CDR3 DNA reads TGTGCCAGCAGCTTGCGGACAGCAAGCTCCTACGAGCAGTACTTC.

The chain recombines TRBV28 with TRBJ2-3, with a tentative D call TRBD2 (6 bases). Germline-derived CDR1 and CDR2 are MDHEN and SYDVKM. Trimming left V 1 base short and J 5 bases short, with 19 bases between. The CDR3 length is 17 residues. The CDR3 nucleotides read TGTGCCAGCAGTTTATACGTTGGCGCGGGATTCGGAGATACGCAGTATTTT. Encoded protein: CASSLYVGAGFGDTQYF. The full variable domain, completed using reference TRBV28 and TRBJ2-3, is DVKVTQSSRYLVKRTGEKVFLECVQDMDHENMFWYRQDPGLGLRLIYFSYDVKMKEKGDIPEGYSVSREKKERFSLILESASTNQTSMYLCASSLYVGAGFGDTQYFGPGTRLTVL.

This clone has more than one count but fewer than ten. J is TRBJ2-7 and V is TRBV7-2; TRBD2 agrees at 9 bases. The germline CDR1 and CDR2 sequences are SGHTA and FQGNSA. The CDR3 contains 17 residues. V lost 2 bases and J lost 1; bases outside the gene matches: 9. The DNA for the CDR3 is TGTGCCAGCAGCTTAAGGACTAGCGTGAAGCAATCCTACGAGCAGTACTTC. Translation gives CASSLRTSVKQSYEQYF. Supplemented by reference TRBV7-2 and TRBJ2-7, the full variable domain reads GAGVSQSPSNKVTEKGKDVELRCDPISGHTALYWYRQSLGQGLEFLIYFQGNSAPDKSGLPSDRFSAERTGGSVSTLTIQRTQQEDSAVYLCASSLRTSVKQSYEQYFGPGTRLTVT.

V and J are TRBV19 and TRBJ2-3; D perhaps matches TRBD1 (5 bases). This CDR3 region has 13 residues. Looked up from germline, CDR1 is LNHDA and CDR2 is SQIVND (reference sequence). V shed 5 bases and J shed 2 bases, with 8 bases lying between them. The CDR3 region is CASSLRDTDTQYF. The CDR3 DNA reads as TGTGCCAGTAGTCTCAGGGACACAGATACGCAGTATTTT.

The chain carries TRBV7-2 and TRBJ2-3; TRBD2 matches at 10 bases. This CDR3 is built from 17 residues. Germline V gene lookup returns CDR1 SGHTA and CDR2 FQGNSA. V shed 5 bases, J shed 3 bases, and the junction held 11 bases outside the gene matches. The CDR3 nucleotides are TGTGCCAGCAGCCACCGATTAGCGGGAGGTTCGACAGATACGCAGTATTTT. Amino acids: CASSHRLAGGSTDTQYF.